Sequencing of this T cell receptor beta chain was carried out in a study of blood T cell repertoires in COVID-19. Background on the study: PBMCs, B-cell-depleted T cells, or T cells provided the cDNA or gDNA that made up the material.

V lost 6 bases, J lost 2 bases, and 8 bases stayed unmatched. The germline V gene has CDR1 MNHEY and CDR2 SVGAGI. The CDR3 sequence is 15 residues long. Clones were sequenced by immunoSEQ multiplex PCR, and TCRdb holds only the in-frame ones, with some missing. The sample lists under 200,000 clones, about 85% occurring once. Source material: peripheral blood. The source of this sequence is a woman aged 80 or over with acute or convalescent COVID-19. This sequence joins TRBV6-5 and TRBJ2-5, with TRBD2 identical over 8 bases. The CDR3 region is CASRSSSGVQETQYF. CDR3 DNA: TGTGCCAGCAGGTCTAGTAGCGGGGTACAAGAGACCCAGTACTTC.